The 10 T cell receptor beta chains below come from one sample, sequenced in a study of T cell repertoires in cytomegalovirus infection. TCRdb reanalysed the reads using MiXCR and keeps one entry per CDR3 protein. The sample shows around 300,000 distinct CDR3 sequences, roughly 23% of them seen only once. Specimen: PBMCs. All receptors derive from a human donor in good health (CMV status not recorded). Some clones in this sample may be carry-over from other donors' samples.

The chain employs TRBV7-2 and TRBJ2-5; 7 positions match TRBD2. J lost 5 bases, V lost 3 bases, and 9 bases had no gene match. CDR1 is SGHTA and CDR2 is FQGNSA in the germline V gene. The CDR3 extends over 15 amino acids. CDR3 nucleotides: TGTGCCAGCAGCTTTCTTCCGGGGGGACGGGAGACCCAGTACTTC. It yields the protein CASSFLPGGRETQYF.

As regards this clonotype: One base away lies a much larger clone, so this may be a sequencing read error. V is TRBV7-3 and J is TRBJ1-1, with D unresolved. In germline, CDR1 is SGHTA, CDR2 FQGTGA. The CDR3 runs 13 residues. The germline V and J ends were trimmed by 5 bases and 0 bases, with 7 bases remaining between them. Here the CDR3 DNA reads TGTGCCAGCAGCGCCGACATGAACACTGAAGCTTTCTTT. Encoded protein: CASSADMNTEAFF.

There are many counts of this clonotype. The chain recombines TRBV28 with TRBJ1-2, with a weak D call TRBD1 (6 bases). Germline CDR1 and CDR2: MDHEN and SYDVKM. V lost 3 bases to trimming and J lost 3 bases, with 11 bases between them. This CDR3 region has 14 residues. DNA for the CDR3: TGTGCCAGCAGTTTGGACAGCGAAGACTATGGCTACACCTTC. It encodes CASSLDSEDYGYTF.

This clonotype was seen at least ten times. This chain connects TRBV7-9 to TRBJ2-3; 15 bases are a match to TRBD2. V gave up 4 bases and J gave up 2 bases; unmatched junction bases: 4. The CDR3 covers 17 residues. Looked up from germline, CDR1 is SEHNR and CDR2 is FQNEAQ (reference sequence). In nucleotides, the CDR3 is TGTGCCAGCAGCTCCGGACTAGCGGGAGGGTCCACAGATACGCAGTATTTT. Translating gives CASSSGLAGGSTDTQYF.

The chain is built from TRBV7-6 and TRBJ1-1; D perhaps matches TRBD1 (5 bases). Trimming cost V 2 bases and J 1 base, with 11 bases left between them. The germline V gene has CDR1 SGHVS and CDR2 FNYEAQ. This CDR3 comprises 15 residues. Here the CDR3 reads CASSLSGARNTEAFF. The CDR3 nucleotides read TGTGCCAGCAGCTTATCCGGGGCGAGGAACACTGAAGCTTTCTTT.

This clonotype has at least ten counts. The chain joins TRBV7-9 to TRBJ1-1; D not resolved. Germline values: CDR1 SEHNR, CDR2 FQNEAQ (reference sequence). The CDR3 contains 17 residues. V was pared by 2 bases and J by 0 bases, with 16 bases between. The DNA for the CDR3 is TGTGCCAGCAGCTTATCGTCGTGGCAGCCCTTGAACACTGAAGCTTTCTTT. Encoded protein: CASSLSSWQPLNTEAFF.

The rearrangement uses TRBV10-3 and TRBJ2-7; 9 nucleotides align to TRBD2. Looked up from germline, CDR1 is ENHRY and CDR2 is SYGVKD. V lost 10 bases to trimming and J lost 7 bases; unmatched junction nucleotides: 11. The CDR3 length is 13 residues. The CDR3 spells CATSAGGSREQYF. Written as DNA, the CDR3 is TGTGCCACCAGCGCGGGAGGGTCGAGGGAGCAGTACTTC.

The rearrangement links TRBV6-4 to TRBJ2-7; 7 nucleotides align to TRBD2. The germline V gene has CDR1 MRHNA and CDR2 SNTAGT. The V and J ends lost 9 bases and 0 bases, in that order; junction bases with no gene match: 11. This CDR3 contains 15 residues. CDR3 sequence (DNA): TGTGCCAGTGTTAGACTAGCACTTATCTCCTACGAGCAGTACTTC. Protein sequence: CASVRLALISYEQYF.

The chain joins TRBV9 to TRBJ1-1; D is unresolved. The CDR3 has 14 amino acids. Per germline, CDR1 SGDLS and CDR2 YYNGEE. V was shortened by 0 bases and J by 1 base, with 7 bases between the two germline ends. The CDR3 nucleotides read TGTGCCAGCAGCGTAGGGGCAGGGAACACTGAAGCTTTCTTT. This translates into CASSVGAGNTEAFF. The full variable domain, its missing parts supplied by reference TRBV9 and TRBJ1-1, is DSGVTQTPKHLITATGQRVTLRCSPRSGDLSVYWYQQSLDQGLQFLIQYYNGEERAKGNILERFSAQQFPDLHSELNLSSLELGDSALYFCASSVGAGNTEAFFGQGTRLTVV.

This clonotype was found a few times. This sequence joins TRBV9 and TRBJ2-1; D possibly corresponds to TRBD1 (6 bases). The CDR3 has 16 residues. Germline V gene lookup returns CDR1 SGDLS and CDR2 YYNGEE. The ends were cut back, 3 bases at V and 0 bases at J, with 13 bases in the middle. In DNA, the CDR3 is TGTGCCAGCAGCGAAGACAGGAAGAGCTCCTACAATGAGCAGTTCTTC. This translates into CASSEDRKSSYNEQFF.